This T cell receptor beta chain originates from a study of read filtering for tumor transcriptome and immune sequencing (dated by TCRdb to 2018 to 2021). General notes on the study: The cohort was composed of 16 to 20 male and 14 to 15 female patients, with a mean age of approximately 66 years and an age range of about 45 to 90. Whole-transcriptome libraries were prepared with the TruSeq RNA Access Library Prep Kit after DNase treatment. Using the same bone marrow samples, the study ran both targeted immune repertoire sequencing and bulk whole-transcriptome sequencing and then compared the TCR repertoires from each method. Under revised international staging, about 8 patients fell into R-ISS I, approximately 15 into R-ISS II and roughly 7 into R-ISS III. Per sample, about 3.5 to 11 million TCR-region mapped reads were obtained with IR-seq, compared with only about 80 to 1,400 with RNA-seq. As a main aim, a read-filtering strategy for immune repertoire data was addressed, with the specific question being whether clonotypes supported by a single read should be removed. Beyond this particular receptor, the publication reports: Compared with RNA-seq, IR-seq captured clonotypes at much greater depth and more reliably, and a smaller IR-seq throughput was enough to identify most of the shared clonotypes. Single-read clonotypes made up about 81.9% of clonotypes but 3% to 3.5% of total reads in IR-seq, and 74.6% of clonotypes and approximately 45% of reads in RNA-seq. The sorted CD138-negative fraction was composed of a mixed bone marrow immune population rather than of purified T cells. The correlation between IR-seq and RNA-seq shared clonotype proportions was increased by removal of single-read clonotypes.

This clonotype was recorded many times. The antigen this receptor binds is unknown. No base-level quality is on record; no much larger clone is a single base apart. Every patient had bone marrow sampled at the time of active disease. Ficoll-Hypaque density gradient centrifugation was used to isolate bone marrow mononuclear cells. Myeloma plasma cells were removed and CD138-negative cells were obtained by negative selection following labeling with CD138 magnetic microbeads on a MACS separator. Flow cytometry on an Attune NxT with CD138 antibodies was used to check the purity of the isolated cells. TRIzol reagent was used to extract total RNA, which was then quantified with a NanoDrop spectrophotometer. For each patient, paired RNA-seq and IR-seq were run on the CD138-negative bone marrow sample from that patient. The germline ends are 9 bases apart after V is trimmed by 2 bases and J by 5 bases. According to the germline V gene, CDR1 reads SGHTA and CDR2 reads FQGNSA. The CDR3 goes from the cysteine to the phenylalanine over 13 residues. Kept here is only the CDR3 DNA, which spans 39 bases and is read in frame from base 1.

The Immunoverse kit was used to build TCR libraries from 400 ng RNA, with molecular barcoded adaptors covering alpha/delta and beta/gamma chains. TCR library preparation was performed with the same RNA that was used for transcriptome sequencing. Sequencing of the TCR libraries was done on an Illumina HiSeq 4000 with 2 x 150 cycles. The source study handled its data this way. TCR reads were aligned to human V, D, J and C references and assembled into CDR3 clonotypes with MiXCR, including quality filtering and error correction. The tcR package in R was used to analyze clonotype counts and gene usage diversity. Raw mapping reads were checked after the RNA-seq reads had been mapped by STAR aligner version 2.5.3a onto the human GRCh37 genome. To test how sequencing depth affects detected clonotypes, IR-seq fastq files were randomly downsampled with Seqtk 1.3. TCRdb reprocessed the public reads (quality trimming at Q25 with fastp, clone calling with MiXCR) and kept in-frame beta chains. Rows are unified per CDR3 protein, each entry keeping the most common DNA and genes. These V and J calls derive from TCRdb rather than the authors' analysis. Present in this sample are 100,000 to 150,000 distinct CDR3 sequences, 10% to 15% of which were seen just once. The ten largest clones represent 9.5% to 11% of the sample.

The TCR sequence derives from a donor aged 40 or older with multiple myeloma. The chain joins TRBV7-2 to TRBJ1-1; TRBD1 might be the D gene, on 5 matching bases. Sequencing input: a population of CD138-negative cells sorted from bone marrow. The cell subset or site label of this sample denotes: bone marrow mononuclear cells depleted of CD138+ plasma/myeloma cells by negative magnetic selection. The CDR3 region: CASSLYQGTEAFF. The nucleotides read TGTGCCAGCAGCTTATACCAGGGAACTGAAGCTTTCTTT.